This T cell receptor beta chain stems from a study of blood T cell repertoires in COVID-19. Sequenced by immunoSEQ multiplex PCR; TCRdb stores in-frame clones only, minus some. Counted here are about 190,000 clones, approximately 78% occurring once; the ten biggest clones make up 2.5% to 3%. Germline V gives CDR1 SGHTS, CDR2 YDEGEE. V lost 0 bases and J lost 7, with 22 bases in between. The CDR3 consists of 17 residues. The sequence derives from a woman of 80 years or more with active or convalescent COVID-19. J is TRBJ1-2 and V is TRBV5-8; D might be TRBD1 (5 bases). The material sequenced was peripheral blood. The CDR3 reads CASSLAGGEARLTGYTF. The CDR3 DNA sequence: TGTGCCAGCAGCTTGGCCGGAGGGGAGGCACGGTTGACTGGCTACACCTTC.